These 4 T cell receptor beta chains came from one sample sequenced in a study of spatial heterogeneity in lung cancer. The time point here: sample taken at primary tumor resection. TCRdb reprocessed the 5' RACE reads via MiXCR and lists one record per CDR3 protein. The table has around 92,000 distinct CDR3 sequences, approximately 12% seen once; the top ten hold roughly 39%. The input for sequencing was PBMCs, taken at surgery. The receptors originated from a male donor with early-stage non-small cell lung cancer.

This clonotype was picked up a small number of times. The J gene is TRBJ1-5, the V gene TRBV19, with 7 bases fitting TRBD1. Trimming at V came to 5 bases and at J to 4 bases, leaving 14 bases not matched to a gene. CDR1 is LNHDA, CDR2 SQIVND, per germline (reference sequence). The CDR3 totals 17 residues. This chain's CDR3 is CASSPPLRGQSNQPQHF. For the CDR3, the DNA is TGTGCCAGTAGTCCCCCTCTTAGGGGACAGTCGAATCAGCCCCAGCATTTT.

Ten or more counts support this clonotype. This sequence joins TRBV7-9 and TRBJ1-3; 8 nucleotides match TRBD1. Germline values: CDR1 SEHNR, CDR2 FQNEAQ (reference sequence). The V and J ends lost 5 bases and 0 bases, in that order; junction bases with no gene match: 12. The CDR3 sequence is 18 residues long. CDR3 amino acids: CASSTPPGQGSSGNTIYF. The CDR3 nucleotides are TGTGCCAGCAGCACACCCCCCGGACAGGGAAGCTCTGGAAACACCATATATTTT.

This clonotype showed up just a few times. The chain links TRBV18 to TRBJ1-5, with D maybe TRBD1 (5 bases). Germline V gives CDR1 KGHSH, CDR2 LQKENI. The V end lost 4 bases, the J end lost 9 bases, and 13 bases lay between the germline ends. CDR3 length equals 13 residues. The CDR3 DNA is TGTGCCAGCTCACAAGACAGAGACTGGCCCCAGCATTTT. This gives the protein CASSQDRDWPQHF.

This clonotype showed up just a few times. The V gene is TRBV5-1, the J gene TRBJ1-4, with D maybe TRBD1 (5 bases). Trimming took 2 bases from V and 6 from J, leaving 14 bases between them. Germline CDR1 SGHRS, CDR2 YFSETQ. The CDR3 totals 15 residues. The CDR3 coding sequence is TGCGCCAGCAGCTTTAACGGGGGGAACGATGAAAAACTGTTTTTT. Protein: CASSFNGGNDEKLFF. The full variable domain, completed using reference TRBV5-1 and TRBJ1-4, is KAGVTQTPRYLIKTRGQQVTLSCSPISGHRSVSWYQQTPGQGLQFLFEYFSETQRNKGNFPGRFSGRQFSNSRSEMNVSTLELGDSALYLCASSFNGGNDEKLFFGSGTQLSVL.